Each of the 5 T cell receptor beta chains below was sequenced from the same sample in a study of CD8 T cells in Susac syndrome. Reverse transcription used about 0.45 to 1 ug RNA and random hexamers. TCRdb called the immunoSEQ multiplex PCR reads again in MiXCR, with one record for every CDR3 protein. This sample has hundreds of thousands of distinct CDR3 sequences, with 70% to 90% found just once. The sample consisted of CD8+ T cells from PBMCs. These receptor sequences come from a human donor with multiple sclerosis.

This clonotype was detected a few times. CDR3 region: CAPRGGSSYEQYF. For the CDR3, the DNA is TGCGCCCCCCGAGGGGGTAGCTCCTACGAGCAGTACTTC. V usage is TRBV23-1 and J usage is TRBJ2-7; possible D gene TRBD1, 6 bases. TRBV23-1 is labeled an ORF, and its function is uncertain. The CDR3 length is 13 residues. Trimming cost V 11 bases and J 0 bases, with 14 bases left between them.

The J gene is TRBJ2-7, the V gene TRBV28, with TRBD2 as a possible D gene (6 bases). Germline CDR1 and CDR2: MDHEN and SYDVKM. Deletions cut 2 bases from V and 5 bases from J, with 22 bases between. CDR3 length equals 17 residues. Here the CDR3 reads CASSLEPRGTRNNEQYF. CDR3 coding DNA: TGTGCCAGCAGTTTAGAGCCCCGGGGGACCCGCAACAACGAGCAGTACTTC.

The chain joins TRBV11-3 to TRBJ2-2; 7 bases align to TRBD1. This CDR3 has 16 residues. After removal of 2 bases from V and 4 bases from J, the junction contained 7 bases not matched to a gene. Germline CDR1 is SGHNT and CDR2 is YENEEA. The DNA for the CDR3 is TGTGCCAGCAGCTTAAGACAGGGATTTGGCACCGGGGAGCTGTTTTTT. Amino acids: CASSLRQGFGTGELFF.

This chain links TRBV29-1 with TRBJ1-1; D not resolved. Germline CDR1 reads SQVTM; CDR2 reads ANQGSEA. With 7 bases removed from V and 0 bases from J, the gap between germline ends came to 6 bases. CDR3 length equals 11 residues. The CDR3 sequence is CSGRMNTEAFF. In nucleotides, the CDR3 is TGCAGCGGAAGGATGAACACTGAAGCTTTCTTT. Based on the CDR3 plus reference TRBV29-1 and TRBJ1-1, the full variable domain is SAVISQKPSRDICQRGTSLTIQCQVDSQVTMMFWYRQQPGQSLTLIATANQGSEATYESGFVIDKFPISRPNLTFSTLTVSNMSPEDSSIYLCSGRMNTEAFFGQGTRLTVV.

This chain connects TRBV24-1 to TRBJ2-1, with D perhaps TRBD1 (6 bases). The CDR3 loop spans 20 amino acids. V was trimmed by 7 bases and J by 4 bases, leaving 31 bases between them. The germline gives CDR1 KGHDR, CDR2 SFDVKD. This chain's CDR3 is CATRSHAGTTSTGAYNEQFF. In DNA, the CDR3 is TGTGCCACCAGATCTCACGCCGGGACAACCTCAACCGGGGCTTACAATGAGCAGTTCTTC.